The 29 T cell receptor beta chains in this list originate from one sample, sequenced in a study of blood T cell repertoires in COVID-19. Assay used: immunoSEQ multiplex PCR; TCRdb lists only in-frame clones, some missing. The table has fewer than 120,000 clones, approximately 68% seen once; the top ten hold 6.5% to 8.5%. The sample consisted of peripheral blood. The source of these receptors is a woman between 55 and 75 years old with acute or convalescent COVID-19.

The J gene is TRBJ1-1, the V gene TRBV12-5; possible D gene TRBD1, 6 bases. V lost 2 bases and J 3 bases, leaving 10 bases between the germline ends. Germline assignment: CDR1 LGHNT and CDR2 FRNRAP. The CDR3 covers 14 residues. CDR3 bases: TGTGCTAGTGGTTTGTCTTCAGGGGACACTGAAGCTTTCTTT. The encoded protein is CASGLSSGDTEAFF.

This chain joins TRBV2 and TRBJ2-5; D remains unclear. The CDR3 is 10 residues long. CDR1 is SNHLY, CDR2 FYNNEI, per germline. Trimming took off 8 bases at V and 5 bases at J, with 6 bases between the two ends. The CDR3 sequence is CASRSETQYF. In DNA form, the CDR3 reads TGTGCCAGCCGGTCCGAGACCCAGTACTTC.

CDR3 sequence reads: CSAGGRRSRNTEAFF. Written as DNA, the CDR3 is TGCAGCGCTGGAGGGAGAAGAAGTAGGAACACTGAAGCTTTCTTT. This rearrangement joins TRBV29-1 to TRBJ1-1; the D is unclear. The CDR3 sequence is 15 residues long. Trimming cost V 7 bases and J 1 base, with 19 bases left between them. CDR1 is SQVTM and CDR2 is ANQGSEA in the germline V gene.

The chain uses TRBV6-1 and TRBJ1-4, with a tentative D call TRBD1 (5 bases). This CDR3 has 15 amino acids. Germline CDR1 is MNHNS and CDR2 is SASEGT. Trimming took 0 bases from V and 11 from J, leaving 16 bases between them. The DNA for the CDR3 is TGTGCCAGCAGTGAAGCGACCGGGGGAACTGGGAAACTGTTTTTT. Translation: CASSEATGGTGKLFF.

This clone was picked up one time. The V call is TRBV18, the J call TRBJ1-5; 9 bases are a match to TRBD1. The germline V gene has CDR1 KGHSH and CDR2 LQKENI. J gave up 6 bases and V 3 bases, and 9 bases lay outside the gene matches. This CDR3 spans 16 amino acids. DNA of the CDR3: TGTGCCAGCTCACCTTCGATAACAGGGGGCAGTCAGCCCCAGCATTTT. As protein: CASSPSITGGSQPQHF.

This clone showed up just once. The chain has TRBV27 and TRBJ2-3; 7 nucleotides line up with TRBD1. Germline CDR1 and CDR2: MNHEY and SMNVEV (reference sequence). The CDR3 has 18 amino acids. J lost 1 base, V lost 4 bases, and 14 bases had no gene match. As DNA, the CDR3 is TGTGCCAGCAGTTCCCTACTAAGGGCCCAGGGGGGCACAGATACGCAGTATTTT. It encodes CASSSLLRAQGGTDTQYF.

The rearrangement uses TRBV19 and TRBJ2-1; TRBD1 matches 9 bases. This CDR3 spans 13 amino acids. Germline V gene lookup returns CDR1 LNHDA and CDR2 SQIVND (reference sequence). J was trimmed by 7 bases and V by 5 bases; bases with no gene match: 3. CDR3 nucleotide sequence: TGTGCCAGTAGTGGACAGGGGCGGAATGAGCAGTTCTTC. This gives the protein CASSGQGRNEQFF.

This clone was counted a few times. This chain joins TRBV30 and TRBJ1-5, with 11 bases matching TRBD1. This CDR3 spans 15 amino acids. The J segment lost 4 bases and the V segment lost 2 bases, leaving 4 bases of the junction unmatched. The germline V gene has CDR1 GTSNPN and CDR2 SVGIG (reference sequence). This chain's CDR3 is CAWSLGTGGNQPQHF. CDR3 sequence (DNA): TGTGCCTGGAGTCTCGGGACAGGGGGAAATCAGCCCCAGCATTTT.

This clone was observed a few times. The chain employs TRBV29-1 and TRBJ1-1; D remains unclear. Germline CDR1 SQVTM, CDR2 ANQGSEA. The CDR3 is 12 amino acids. The germline V and J ends were trimmed by 6 bases and 5 bases, with 13 bases remaining between them. DNA for the CDR3: TGCAGCGTGAAACATGAGAGGACTGAAGCTTTCTTT. This encodes CSVKHERTEAFF.

The V and J genes are TRBV6-2 or TRBV6-3 and TRBJ1-1; D perhaps matches TRBD1 (6 bases). Germline lookup yields CDR1 MNHEY and CDR2 SVGEGT. This CDR3 has 13 residues. V lost 6 bases and J 6 bases, leaving 14 bases between the germline ends. CDR3 nucleotides: TGTGCCAGCAGCAAAACCAGGGGAGCTGAAGCTTTCTTT. Protein: CASSKTRGAEAFF.

The J gene is TRBJ1-1, the V gene TRBV19, with unresolved D. Trimming left V 5 bases short and J 1 base short, with 11 bases between. Germline lookup yields CDR1 LNHDA and CDR2 SQIVND (reference sequence). The CDR3 consists of 14 residues. The CDR3 reads CASSFSRGNTEAFF. The CDR3 DNA sequence: TGTGCCAGTAGTTTTTCTAGAGGGAACACTGAAGCTTTCTTT. The full variable domain, completed using reference TRBV19 and TRBJ1-1, is DGGITQSPKYLFRKEGQNVTLSCEQNLNHDAMYWYRQDPGQGLRLIYYSQIVNDFQKGDIAEGYSVSREKKESFPLTVTSAQKNPTAFYLCASSFSRGNTEAFFGQGTRLTVV.

This clone was detected once. V usage is TRBV5-5 and J usage is TRBJ2-6, with 7 nucleotides matching TRBD1. With V trimmed by 2 bases and J by 4 bases, 6 bases remained unmatched. The germline V gene encodes CDR1 SGHKS and CDR2 YYEKEE (reference sequence). The CDR3 extends over 16 amino acids. CDR3 DNA sequence: TGTGCCAGCAGCTTCCAAGGGGGCGCAGGGGCCAACGTCCTGACTTTC. It is translated as CASSFQGGAGANVLTF.

This chain joins TRBV27 and TRBJ2-5; TRBD1 aligns across 8 bases. There are 14 residues in the CDR3. Losses at the gene ends were 6 bases for V and 7 bases for J; bases not matched to a gene: 10. Germline loops: CDR1 MNHEY, CDR2 SMNVEV (reference sequence). The CDR3 DNA is TGTGCCAGCAGCCCCGACAGGGGAGCAGGGACCCAGTACTTC. It encodes CASSPDRGAGTQYF.

This clone was seen just once. The V call is TRBV9, the J call TRBJ1-1; possible D gene TRBD1, 6 bases. The CDR3 is 15 residues long. The ends were cut back, 3 bases at V and 0 bases at J, with 12 bases in the middle. The V gene's germline CDR1 is SGDLS and CDR2 YYNGEE. Here the CDR3 DNA reads TGTGCCAGCAGCGGTCGAGGACAGATGAACACTGAAGCTTTCTTT. It yields the protein CASSGRGQMNTEAFF.

This clone is a singleton in its sample. V usage is TRBV27 and J usage is TRBJ2-3, with D possibly being TRBD1 (6 bases). V was clipped by 4 bases and J by 7 bases, with 18 bases between them. Germline lookup yields CDR1 MNHEY and CDR2 SMNVEV (reference sequence). This CDR3 has 15 amino acids. Here the CDR3 DNA reads TGTGCCAGCAGTTCTCAGACAGGCCAGATCAATACGCAGTATTTT. This gives the protein CASSSQTGQINTQYF.

This chain links TRBV5-1 with TRBJ1-1, with 7 bases aligning to TRBD1. The CDR3 has 15 amino acids. V shed 2 bases, J shed 1 base, and the junction held 5 bases outside the gene matches. CDR1 is SGHRS, CDR2 YFSETQ, per germline. CDR3 residues: CASSLAGTANTEAFF. For the CDR3, the DNA is TGCGCCAGCAGCTTAGCCGGGACAGCGAACACTGAAGCTTTCTTT.

The chain is built from TRBV7-3 and TRBJ2-2; perhaps TRBD2 as D (5 bases). The CDR3 contains 15 residues. In germline, CDR1 is SGHTA, CDR2 FQGTGA. The V end was cut by 7 bases, the J end by 2 bases, with 14 bases between. The CDR3 bases are TGTGCCAGCAAGGTAGATAGCGCCAACACCGGGGAGCTGTTTTTT. Protein: CASKVDSANTGELFF.

This chain uses TRBV30 with TRBJ1-5; D is undetermined. This CDR3 is built from 14 residues. The V gene's germline CDR1 is GTSNPN and CDR2 SVGIG (reference sequence). V lost 0 bases to trimming and J lost 5 bases, with 11 bases between them. CDR3 nucleotide sequence: TGTGCCTGGAGTGTTCCTAGAGGTTATCAGCCCCAGCATTTT. This gives the protein CAWSVPRGYQPQHF.

CDR3 nucleotides: TGTGCCAGCAGTGAAGCGTATGCAGATACGAACACCGGGGAGCTGTTTTTT. This gives the protein CASSEAYADTNTGELFF. The V gene is TRBV2, the J gene TRBJ2-2, with unresolved D. The V end was cut by 0 bases, the J end by 0 bases, with 11 bases between. CDR3 size: 17 residues. The germline gives CDR1 SNHLY, CDR2 FYNNEI.

V usage is TRBV7-9 and J usage is TRBJ2-7; D perhaps matches TRBD1 (6 bases). This CDR3 region has 12 residues. Trimming pared 5 bases from V and 4 bases from J, leaving 9 bases between. Germline V gene lookup returns CDR1 SEHNR and CDR2 FQNEAQ (reference sequence). Here the CDR3 reads CASSLQGYEQYF. As DNA, the CDR3 is TGTGCCAGCAGCCTACAGGGTTACGAGCAGTACTTC.

This chain uses TRBV18 with TRBJ1-2; a possible D gene is TRBD1 (6 bases). The CDR3 consists of 17 residues. V gave up 2 bases and J gave up 3 bases, with 19 bases separating them. Germline loops: CDR1 KGHSH, CDR2 LQKENI. CDR3 loop: CASSPGLRTARYYGYTF. The DNA of the CDR3 is TGTGCCAGCTCACCAGGCTTACGGACAGCCAGATACTATGGCTACACCTTC.

In nucleotides, the CDR3 is TGTGCCAGCCGAAGGGTGGGACAAACCACTGAAGCTTTCTTT. Translating gives CASRRVGQTTEAFF. This chain uses TRBV6-5 with TRBJ1-1; D might be TRBD1 (6 bases). The V gene's germline CDR1 is MNHEY and CDR2 SVGAGI. V was pared by 8 bases and J by 4 bases, with 17 bases between. CDR3 length equals 14 residues.

The table lists this clone with a few counts. The genes are TRBV5-1 and TRBJ1-3; 8 positions match TRBD1. Trimming removed 4 bases from V and 0 bases from J; junction bases left unmatched: 6. Germline lookup yields CDR1 SGHRS and CDR2 YFSETQ. CDR3 length: 16 amino acids. CDR3 DNA sequence: TGCGCCAGCAGCGGCGGGGGACAGGTCTCTGGAAACACCATATATTTT. Residues: CASSGGGQVSGNTIYF. Using reference TRBV5-1 and TRBJ1-3 for the parts outside the CDR3, the full variable domain is KAGVTQTPRYLIKTRGQQVTLSCSPISGHRSVSWYQQTPGQGLQFLFEYFSETQRNKGNFPGRFSGRQFSNSRSEMNVSTLELGDSALYLCASSGGGQVSGNTIYFGEGSWLTVV.

The chain couples TRBV2 to TRBJ2-2; no reliable D call. This CDR3 has 13 amino acids. V was cut by 6 bases and J by 3 bases, with 8 bases left in between. Germline CDR1 is SNHLY and CDR2 is FYNNEI. The CDR3 region is CASSPVYTGELFF. The CDR3 DNA follows: TGTGCCAGCAGCCCCGTGTACACCGGGGAGCTGTTTTTT.

This rearrangement joins TRBV2 to TRBJ1-6, with 8 bases matching TRBD1. V was pared by 6 bases and J by 10 bases, with 20 bases of the junction left unmatched. The CDR3 has 18 residues. From germline, CDR1 is SNHLY and CDR2 FYNNEI. The CDR3 DNA sequence: TGTGCCAGCAGGACAGTGCGGAAGCGACAGGGGAGTCGATCACCCCTCCACTTT. It is translated as CASRTVRKRQGSRSPLHF.

This clone occurred once. This chain connects TRBV7-9 to TRBJ2-3, with 7 bases identical to TRBD1. Losses at the gene ends were 5 bases for V and 3 bases for J; bases not matched to a gene: 2. Germline CDR1 reads SEHNR; CDR2 reads FQNEAQ (reference sequence). The CDR3 totals 13 residues. The CDR3 sequence: CASSRQGTDTQYF. The CDR3 DNA reads as TGTGCCAGCAGCCGACAGGGAACAGATACGCAGTATTTT.

This clone has at least ten counts. The chain couples TRBV10-3 to TRBJ1-1; TRBD1 aligns across 8 bases. The V gene's germline CDR1 is ENHRY and CDR2 SYGVKD. V was pared by 6 bases and J by 0 bases, with 3 bases of the junction left unmatched. The CDR3 has 14 residues. The CDR3 coding sequence is TGTGCCATCAGCGGACAGGGTTTGAACACTGAAGCTTTCTTT. The encoded protein is CAISGQGLNTEAFF.

This rearrangement joins TRBV27 to TRBJ2-7, with 7 bases fitting TRBD2. The CDR3 is 13 residues long. The V segment lost 9 bases and the J segment 3 bases; nucleotides outside the gene matches: 8. Germline V gene data show CDR1 as MNHEY and CDR2 as SMNVEV (reference sequence). CDR3 sequence (DNA): TGTGCCAGTACCGGGACTAAAGACTACGAGCAGTACTTC. It is translated as CASTGTKDYEQYF.

This clone occurred a few times. The J gene is TRBJ1-1, the V gene TRBV7-2; 10 bases agree with TRBD1. The CDR3 loop spans 13 amino acids. V lost 9 bases, J lost 5 bases, and 6 bases stayed unmatched. Germline CDR1 reads SGHTA; CDR2 reads FQGNSA. The CDR3 bases are TGTGCCAGTATGAGGACAGGGGGTACTGAAGCTTTCTTT. Translation: CASMRTGGTEAFF.